These 23 T cell receptor beta chains originate from one sample sequenced in a study of CD8 T cells in Susac syndrome. Reverse transcription of roughly 0.45 to 1 ug RNA was performed with random hexamers. TCRdb itself ran the immunoSEQ multiplex PCR reads through MiXCR, one entry per CDR3 protein. This table has around 170,000 distinct CDR3 sequences, approximately 95% appearing once. Sequenced input: CD8+ T cells from PBMCs. The source of these receptors is a human donor with multiple sclerosis.

V and J are TRBV4-1 and TRBJ1-2; D unclear. This CDR3 is 15 amino acids long. V shed 7 bases and J shed 4 bases, with 19 bases lying between them. Germline V gene lookup returns CDR1 MGHRA and CDR2 YSYEKL. The CDR3 loop reads CASKSIILGSYGYTF. The CDR3 DNA reads TGCGCCAGCAAATCTATAATCTTGGGGAGCTATGGCTACACCTTC.

The genes are TRBV28 and TRBJ2-2; a weak D match, TRBD1 (6 bases). This CDR3 spans 16 amino acids. Germline values: CDR1 MDHEN, CDR2 SYDVKM. V was shortened by 5 bases and J by 0 bases, with 13 bases between the two germline ends. The CDR3 region is CASSTIRGSNTGELFF. DNA of the CDR3: TGTGCCAGCAGTACAATCAGGGGATCGAACACCGGGGAGCTGTTTTTT.

The chain combines TRBV4-1 with TRBJ2-1; 14 positions agree with TRBD2. CDR1 and CDR2 from the germline V gene are MGHRA and YSYEKL. This CDR3 comprises 15 residues. Germline trimming cut 3 bases from V and 8 bases from J; bases unmatched to any gene: 3. CDR3 DNA: TGCGCCAGCAGCCAGTCGACTAGCGGGAGGGATGAGCAGTTCTTC. It translates to CASSQSTSGRDEQFF.

The chain is built from TRBV7-2 and TRBJ2-1; TRBD2 might be the D (6 bases). Germline V lookup: CDR1 SGHTA, CDR2 FQGNSA. CDR3 size: 16 residues. The V end lost 5 bases, the J end lost 2 bases, and 16 bases lay between the germline ends. The CDR3 loop reads CASSLSRDFAYNEQFF. CDR3 DNA: TGTGCCAGCAGCCTTTCCCGGGACTTCGCCTACAATGAGCAGTTCTTC.

DNA for the CDR3: TGCAGTGCTAGAGATGGGACTAGCTACGAGCAGTACTTC. Protein: CSARDGTSYEQYF. This chain connects TRBV20-1 to TRBJ2-7; 8 bases are a match to TRBD2. CDR3 length equals 13 residues. The germline CDR1 and CDR2 sequences are DFQATT and SNEGSKA (reference sequence). V lost 0 bases to trimming and J lost 3 bases; unmatched junction nucleotides: 1.

This sequence joins TRBV5-1 and TRBJ1-2; 10 bases are a match to TRBD1. This CDR3 spans 13 amino acids. CDR1 SGHRS and CDR2 YFSETQ come from the germline V gene. V lost 4 bases, J lost 6 bases, and 3 bases stayed unmatched. This chain's CDR3 is CASSLGQGNGYTF. In DNA, the CDR3 is TGCGCCAGCAGCCTGGGACAGGGGAATGGCTACACCTTC. Drawing the rest from reference TRBV5-1 and TRBJ1-2, the complete variable domain is KAGVTQTPRYLIKTRGQQVTLSCSPISGHRSVSWYQQTPGQGLQFLFEYFSETQRNKGNFPGRFSGRQFSNSRSEMNVSTLELGDSALYLCASSLGQGNGYTFGSGTRLTVV.

This sequence joins TRBV29-1 and TRBJ2-7; unclear D gene. The V and J ends lost 3 bases and 1 base respectively, with 10 bases between them. The CDR3 runs to 13 residues. Germline assignment: CDR1 SQVTM and CDR2 ANQGSEA. CDR3 residues: CSVEIGYSYEQYF. CDR3 DNA sequence: TGCAGCGTTGAGATCGGCTATTCCTACGAGCAGTACTTC.

The chain combines TRBV3-1 with TRBJ2-5; D uncertain. The CDR3 runs 15 residues. The V and J ends lost 3 bases and 7 bases respectively, with 18 bases between them. Germline CDR1 LGHDT, CDR2 YNNKEL (reference sequence). The CDR3, as DNA: TGTGCCAGCAGCCAGGGGTTAGTGGCGGTTGGGACCCAGTACTTC. Translating gives CASSQGLVAVGTQYF.

The chain carries TRBV7-8 and TRBJ1-5, with D possibly matching TRBD1 (5 bases). This CDR3 region has 17 residues. With 4 bases removed from V and 1 base from J, the gap between germline ends came to 17 bases. CDR1 SGHVS and CDR2 FQNEAQ come from the germline V gene. The CDR3 reads CASSSSMTEGSNQPQHF. In DNA, the CDR3 is TGTGCCAGCAGCTCCTCAATGACAGAGGGGAGCAATCAGCCCCAGCATTTT.

J is TRBJ2-1 and V is TRBV7-9, with a weak D call TRBD1 (6 bases). The V end was cut by 6 bases, the J end by 2 bases, with 14 bases between. Germline CDR1 is SEHNR and CDR2 is FQNEAQ (reference sequence). CDR3 length: 15 residues. The CDR3, as DNA: TGTGCCAGCAGGGAGAGAGGGGGTACCTACAATGAGCAGTTCTTC. Its translation is CASRERGGTYNEQFF.

The chain links TRBV5-6 to TRBJ1-5; D not certain. The V end was cut by 0 bases, the J end by 2 bases, with 6 bases between. CDR1 is SGHDT, CDR2 YYEEEE, per germline. The CDR3 runs to 14 residues. CDR3 nucleotide sequence: TGTGCCAGCAGCTTGGCCCAGGGCAATCAGCCCCAGCATTTT. This codes for CASSLAQGNQPQHF.

V gene TRBV2 combines with J gene TRBJ1-5, with 10 bases lining up with TRBD1. V was clipped by 6 bases and J by 7 bases; unmatched bases: 9. The CDR3 consists of 15 residues. Germline V CDR1 and CDR2: SNHLY, FYNNEI. The CDR3 nucleotides are TGTGCCAGCAGCGAAACACGGACAGGGGGACAGCCCCAGCATTTT. This sequence encodes CASSETRTGGQPQHF.

The chain uses TRBV2 and TRBJ2-1; 14 bases agree with TRBD2. From germline, CDR1 is SNHLY and CDR2 FYNNEI. The CDR3 covers 20 residues. V lost 6 bases to trimming and J lost 6 bases; unmatched junction nucleotides: 19. The chain's CDR3 is CASSLLAGLAGGRSSNEQFF. Here the CDR3 DNA reads TGTGCCAGCAGCCTCCTAGCTGGACTAGCGGGAGGTAGGAGTAGCAATGAGCAGTTCTTC.

This clonotype showed up just once. The chain links TRBV24-1 to TRBJ1-3; D is unresolved. The CDR3 has 17 residues. Trimming removed 0 bases from V and 0 bases from J, with 11 bases in between. Germline CDR1 and CDR2: KGHDR and SFDVKD. In DNA, the CDR3 is TGTGCCACCAGTGATTTGCAAAACGGATTCTCTGGAAACACCATATATTTT. It translates to CATSDLQNGFSGNTIYF.

V usage is TRBV5-1 and J usage is TRBJ1-2; possibly TRBD1 for D (5 bases). Germline V gene data show CDR1 as SGHRS and CDR2 as YFSETQ. Trimming removed 3 bases at V and 5 bases at J, with 14 bases between. This CDR3 contains 14 residues. This CDR3 reads CASSSPGPTYGYTF. Here the CDR3 DNA reads TGCGCCAGCAGCTCCCCGGGACCGACGTATGGCTACACCTTC.

The J gene is TRBJ2-5, the V gene TRBV7-9; no definite D call. The length of the CDR3 is 14 residues. V lost 6 bases, J lost 1 base, and 12 bases lay in between. CDR1 and CDR2 (germline): SEHNR, FQNEAQ (reference sequence). CDR3: CASSHVWGQETQYF. In DNA, the CDR3 is TGTGCCAGCAGTCACGTCTGGGGCCAAGAGACCCAGTACTTC.

This clonotype was seen just once. The chain has TRBV20-1 and TRBJ2-1; 9 positions match TRBD2. CDR1 and CDR2 from the germline V gene are DFQATT and SNEGSKA (reference sequence). CDR3 length: 14 residues. The V and J ends lost 2 bases and 6 bases, in that order; junction bases with no gene match: 5. CDR3 residues: CSARPLLAGNEQFF. The CDR3 nucleotides are TGCAGTGCTAGACCCCTACTAGCGGGCAATGAGCAGTTCTTC.

The rearrangement uses TRBV7-9 and TRBJ1-4; D possibly corresponds to TRBD1 (6 bases). Between the trimmed V and J ends, which lost 5 bases and 2 bases, there was a span of 15 bases. The V gene's germline CDR1 is SEHNR and CDR2 FQNEAQ (reference sequence). The CDR3 contains 16 residues. CDR3 bases: TGTGCCAGCAGCAGATACGCAGGGGCCACTAATGAAAAACTGTTTTTT. Translation gives CASSRYAGATNEKLFF.

This rearrangement joins TRBV20-1 to TRBJ2-7; 9 bases line up with TRBD2. The length of the CDR3 is 16 residues. Germline values: CDR1 DFQATT, CDR2 SNEGSKA (reference sequence). The ends lost 0 bases at V and 5 bases at J; junction bases unmatched: 11. The CDR3: CSARDGAGGPIHEQYF. The CDR3, as DNA: TGCAGTGCTAGAGATGGGGCGGGAGGGCCTATCCACGAGCAGTACTTC.

J is TRBJ2-1 and V is TRBV10-2, with 8 bases that match TRBD2. This CDR3 is built from 18 residues. The ends lost 7 bases at V and 0 bases at J; junction bases unmatched: 14. Per the germline V gene, CDR1 is WSHSY and CDR2 is SAAADI. The CDR3 loop reads CASIPSGLALSSYNEQFF. The CDR3 DNA is TGCGCCAGCATCCCCAGCGGACTAGCTCTGAGCTCCTACAATGAGCAGTTCTTC.

V is TRBV7-9 and J is TRBJ2-7, with D tentatively TRBD2 (5 bases). CDR3 length equals 11 residues. With 4 bases removed from V and 7 bases from J, the gap between germline ends came to 8 bases. Looked up from germline, CDR1 is SEHNR and CDR2 is FQNEAQ (reference sequence). Here the CDR3 reads CASSSDSEQYF. CDR3 nucleotides: TGTGCCAGCAGCTCGGACTCGGAGCAGTACTTC.

The chain recombines TRBV12-3 or TRBV12-4 with TRBJ1-1, with D unresolved. Trimming pared 2 bases from V and 12 bases from J, leaving 13 bases between. CDR3 size: 12 residues. CDR3 DNA: TGTGCCAGCAGTTTATGGTTTGAGTCGACTTTCTTT. Amino acids: CASSLWFESTFF.

V gene TRBV29-1 combines with J gene TRBJ1-2; D might be TRBD1 (6 bases). This CDR3 has 17 amino acids. The V end was cut by 7 bases, the J end by 8 bases, with 32 bases between. Germline V gene lookup returns CDR1 SQVTM and CDR2 ANQGSEA. CDR3 loop: CSARAGDGEPPYVGYTF. CDR3 in DNA: TGCAGCGCGCGCGCAGGGGACGGAGAACCCCCCTATGTGGGCTACACCTTC.